The clone carrying this TCR beta chain was recorded at least ten times. V lost 6 bases and J lost 4; bases outside the gene matches: 10. This CDR3 has 14 amino acids. Germline V gives CDR1 SQVTM, CDR2 ANQGSEA. The data are from a study of blood T cells in healthy people across ages. Through a sample-barcoded 5' primer and a J-beta primer mix, a second PCR was run for roughly 7 to 11 cycles. TCRdb analysed the 5' RACE reads with MiXCR anew, one entry per CDR3 protein. The top ten hold around 0.75% of the sample, which has some 1,000,000 distinct CDR3 sequences, 25% seen once. In addition, the sample was reused for a study of T cells of mothers and their children. That study adds: A few healthy Caucasian mothers gave samples, and so did their six children. Unrelated pairs and related pairs have their TCR recombination output shaped similarly by thymic selection. Slightly higher overlap, not significant, was seen in related mother-child pairs than in unrelated pairs.

This chain uses TRBV29-1 with TRBJ2-5; 8 bases match TRBD1. The sample taken for sequencing was blood. This receptor was taken from a girl aged 2 to 10 in good health. The CDR3 reads CSVLDRVLGETQYF. The CDR3 DNA sequence: TGCAGCGTCTTGGACAGGGTTTTAGGAGAGACCCAGTACTTC.